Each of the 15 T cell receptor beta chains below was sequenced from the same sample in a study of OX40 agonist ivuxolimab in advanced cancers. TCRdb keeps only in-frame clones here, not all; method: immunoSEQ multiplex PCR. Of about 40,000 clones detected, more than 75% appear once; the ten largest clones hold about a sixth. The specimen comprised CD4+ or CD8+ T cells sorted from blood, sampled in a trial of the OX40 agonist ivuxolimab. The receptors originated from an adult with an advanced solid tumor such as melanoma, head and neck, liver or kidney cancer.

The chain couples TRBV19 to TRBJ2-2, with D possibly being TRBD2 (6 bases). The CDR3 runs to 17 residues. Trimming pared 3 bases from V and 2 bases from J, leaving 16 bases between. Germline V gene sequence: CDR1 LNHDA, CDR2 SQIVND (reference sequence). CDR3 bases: TGTGCCAGTAGTATCTGGGTCGACGGGAGTAACACCGGGGAGCTGTTTTTT. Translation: CASSIWVDGSNTGELFF.

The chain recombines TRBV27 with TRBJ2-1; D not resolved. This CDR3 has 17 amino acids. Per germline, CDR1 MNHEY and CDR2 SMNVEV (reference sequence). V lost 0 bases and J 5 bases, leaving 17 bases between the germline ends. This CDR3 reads CASSLSPFLAVHNEQFF. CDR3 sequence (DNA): TGTGCCAGCAGTTTATCCCCCTTCTTGGCTGTCCACAATGAGCAGTTCTTC.

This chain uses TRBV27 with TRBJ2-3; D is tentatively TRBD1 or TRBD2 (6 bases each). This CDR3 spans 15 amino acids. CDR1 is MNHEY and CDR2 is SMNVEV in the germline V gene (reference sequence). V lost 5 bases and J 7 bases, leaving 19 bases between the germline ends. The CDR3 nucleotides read TGTGCCAGCAGTGTAGGGCGGCCGGGGGCTAATACGCAGTATTTT. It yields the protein CASSVGRPGANTQYF.

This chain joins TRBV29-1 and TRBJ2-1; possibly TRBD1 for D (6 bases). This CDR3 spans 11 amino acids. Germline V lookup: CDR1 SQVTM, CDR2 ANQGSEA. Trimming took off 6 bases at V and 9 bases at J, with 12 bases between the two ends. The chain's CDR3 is CSVGDIREQFF. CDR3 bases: TGCAGCGTCGGGGACATTCGTGAGCAGTTCTTC.

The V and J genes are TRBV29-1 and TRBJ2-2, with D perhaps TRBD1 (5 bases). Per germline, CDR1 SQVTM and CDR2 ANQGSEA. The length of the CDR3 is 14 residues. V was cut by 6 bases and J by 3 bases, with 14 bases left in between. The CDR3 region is CSVSQEPDTGELFF. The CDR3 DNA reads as TGCAGCGTCTCACAGGAGCCAGACACCGGGGAGCTGTTTTTT.

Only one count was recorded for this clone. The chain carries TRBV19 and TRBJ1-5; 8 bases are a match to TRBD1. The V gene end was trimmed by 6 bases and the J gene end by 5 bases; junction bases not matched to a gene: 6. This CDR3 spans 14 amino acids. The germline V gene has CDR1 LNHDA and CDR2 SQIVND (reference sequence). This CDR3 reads CASRRTGLDQPQHF. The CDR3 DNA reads TGTGCCAGTAGGAGGACAGGGTTGGATCAGCCCCAGCATTTT.

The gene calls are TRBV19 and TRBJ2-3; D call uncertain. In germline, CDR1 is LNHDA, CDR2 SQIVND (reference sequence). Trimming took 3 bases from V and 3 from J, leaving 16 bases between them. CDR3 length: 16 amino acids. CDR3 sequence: CASSIWGFLGTDTQYF. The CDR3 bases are TGTGCCAGTAGTATTTGGGGTTTTTTGGGTACAGATACGCAGTATTTT.

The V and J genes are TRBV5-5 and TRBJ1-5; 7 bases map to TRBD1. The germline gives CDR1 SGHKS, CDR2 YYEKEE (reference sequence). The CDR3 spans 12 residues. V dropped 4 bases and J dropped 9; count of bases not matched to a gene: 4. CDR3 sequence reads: CASSRTGLPQHF. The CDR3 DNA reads TGTGCCAGCAGCCGGACAGGCCTGCCCCAGCATTTT.

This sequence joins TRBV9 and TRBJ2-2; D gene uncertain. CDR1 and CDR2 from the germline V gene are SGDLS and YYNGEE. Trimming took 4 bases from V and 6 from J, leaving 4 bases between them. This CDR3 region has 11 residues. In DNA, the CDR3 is TGTGCCAGCAGCTCAGCCGGGGAGCTGTTTTTT. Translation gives CASSSAGELFF.

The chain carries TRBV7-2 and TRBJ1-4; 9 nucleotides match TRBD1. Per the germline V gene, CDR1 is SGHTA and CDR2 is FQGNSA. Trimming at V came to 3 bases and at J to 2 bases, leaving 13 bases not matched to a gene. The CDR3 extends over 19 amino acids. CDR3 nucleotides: TGTGCCAGCAGCTTGTATCCCCGGGACAGGGTATCGACTAATGAAAAACTGTTTTTT. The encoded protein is CASSLYPRDRVSTNEKLFF.

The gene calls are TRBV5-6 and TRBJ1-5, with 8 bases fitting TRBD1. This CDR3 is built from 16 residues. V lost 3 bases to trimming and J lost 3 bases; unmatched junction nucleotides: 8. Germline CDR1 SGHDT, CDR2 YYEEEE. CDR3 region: CASSSGQDAPNQPQHF. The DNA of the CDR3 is TGTGCCAGCAGCTCGGGACAGGACGCTCCCAATCAGCCCCAGCATTTT.

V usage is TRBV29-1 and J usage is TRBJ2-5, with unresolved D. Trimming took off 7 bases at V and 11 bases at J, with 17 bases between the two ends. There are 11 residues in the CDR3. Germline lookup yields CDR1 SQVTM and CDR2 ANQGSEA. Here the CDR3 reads CSAMGPRGQYF. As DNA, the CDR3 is TGCAGCGCCATGGGCCCCCGAGGTCAGTACTTC.

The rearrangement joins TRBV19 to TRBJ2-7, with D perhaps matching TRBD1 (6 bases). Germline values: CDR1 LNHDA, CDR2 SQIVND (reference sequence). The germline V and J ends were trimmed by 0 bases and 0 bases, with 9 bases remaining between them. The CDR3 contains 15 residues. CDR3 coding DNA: TGTGCCAGTAGTATAGATTCAGGGGACTCCTACGAGCAGTACTTC. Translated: CASSIDSGDSYEQYF.

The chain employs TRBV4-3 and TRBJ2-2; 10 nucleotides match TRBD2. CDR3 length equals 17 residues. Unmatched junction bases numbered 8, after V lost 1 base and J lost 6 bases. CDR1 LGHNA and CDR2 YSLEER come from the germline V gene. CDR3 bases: TGCGCCAGCAGCCAAGGTACGTGGGGACTAGCGCCCGGGGAGCTGTTTTTT. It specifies CASSQGTWGLAPGELFF.

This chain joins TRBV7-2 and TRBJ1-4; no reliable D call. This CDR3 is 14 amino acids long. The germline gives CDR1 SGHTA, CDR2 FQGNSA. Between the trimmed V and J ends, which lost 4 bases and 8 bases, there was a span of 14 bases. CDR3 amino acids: CASSSVVGNEKLFF. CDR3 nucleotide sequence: TGTGCCAGCAGCTCGGTGGTCGGGAACGAAAAACTGTTTTTT. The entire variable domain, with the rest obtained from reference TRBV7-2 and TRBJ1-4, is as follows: GAGVSQSPSNKVTEKGKDVELRCDPISGHTALYWYRQSLGQGLEFLIYFQGNSAPDKSGLPSDRFSAERTGGSVSTLTIQRTQQEDSAVYLCASSSVVGNEKLFFGSGTQLSVL.